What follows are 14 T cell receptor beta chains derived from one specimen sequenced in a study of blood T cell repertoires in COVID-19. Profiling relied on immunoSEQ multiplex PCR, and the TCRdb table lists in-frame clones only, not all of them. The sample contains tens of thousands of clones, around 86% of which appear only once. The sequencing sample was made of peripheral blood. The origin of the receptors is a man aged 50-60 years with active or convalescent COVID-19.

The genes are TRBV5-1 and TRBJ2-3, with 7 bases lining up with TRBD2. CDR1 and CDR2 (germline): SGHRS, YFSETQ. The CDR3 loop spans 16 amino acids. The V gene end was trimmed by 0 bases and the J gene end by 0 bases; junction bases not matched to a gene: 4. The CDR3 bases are TGCGCCAGCAGCTTGGCGGTTAGCGGGAGCACAGATACGCAGTATTTT. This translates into CASSLAVSGSTDTQYF.

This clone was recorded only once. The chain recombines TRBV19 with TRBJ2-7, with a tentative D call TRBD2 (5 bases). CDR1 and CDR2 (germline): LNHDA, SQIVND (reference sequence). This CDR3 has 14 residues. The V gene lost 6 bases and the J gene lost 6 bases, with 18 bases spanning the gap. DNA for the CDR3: TGTGCCAGTAGCTTGAACATAGCGTTCGGCGAGCAGTACGTC. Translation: CASSLNIAFGEQYV.

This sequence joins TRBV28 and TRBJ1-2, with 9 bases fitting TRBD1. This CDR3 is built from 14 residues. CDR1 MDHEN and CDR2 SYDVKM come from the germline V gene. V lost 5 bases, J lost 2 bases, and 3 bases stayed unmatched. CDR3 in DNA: TGTGCCAGCAGTCTTACAGGGGGCAACTATGGCTACACCTTC. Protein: CASSLTGGNYGYTF.

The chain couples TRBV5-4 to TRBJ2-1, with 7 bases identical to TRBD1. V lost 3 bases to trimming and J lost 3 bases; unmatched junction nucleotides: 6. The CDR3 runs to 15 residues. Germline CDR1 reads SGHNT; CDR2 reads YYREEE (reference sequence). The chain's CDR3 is CASSSRTGFYNEQFF. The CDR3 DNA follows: TGTGCCAGCAGCTCCCGGACAGGATTCTACAATGAGCAGTTCTTC. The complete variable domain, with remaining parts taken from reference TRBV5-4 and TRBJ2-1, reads ETGVTQSPTHLIKTRGQQVTLRCSSQSGHNTVSWYQQALGQGPQFIFQYYREEENGRGNFPPRFSGLQFPNYSSELNVNALELDDSALYLCASSSRTGFYNEQFFGPGTRLTVL.

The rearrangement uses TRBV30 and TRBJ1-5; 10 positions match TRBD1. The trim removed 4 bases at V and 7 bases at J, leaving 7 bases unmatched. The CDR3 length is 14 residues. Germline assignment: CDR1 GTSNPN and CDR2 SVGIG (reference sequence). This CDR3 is CAWTPGQGMQPQHF. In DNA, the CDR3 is TGTGCCTGGACTCCGGGACAGGGGATGCAGCCCCAGCATTTT.

The CDR3 coding sequence is TGTGCCAGTAGTAGAGGGACAGGCCTTAACTATGGCTACACCTTC. Its protein product is CASSRGTGLNYGYTF. The chain couples TRBV19 to TRBJ1-2, with 8 bases identical to TRBD1. V dropped 4 bases and J dropped 1; count of bases not matched to a gene: 5. Germline V CDR1 and CDR2: LNHDA, SQIVND (reference sequence). The CDR3 spans 15 residues.

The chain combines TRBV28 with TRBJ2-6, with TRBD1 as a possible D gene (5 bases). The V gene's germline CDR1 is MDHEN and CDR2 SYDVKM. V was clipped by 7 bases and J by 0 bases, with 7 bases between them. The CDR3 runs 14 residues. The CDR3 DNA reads TGTGCCAGCACAGGGCACTCTGGGGCCAACGTCCTGACTTTC. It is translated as CASTGHSGANVLTF.

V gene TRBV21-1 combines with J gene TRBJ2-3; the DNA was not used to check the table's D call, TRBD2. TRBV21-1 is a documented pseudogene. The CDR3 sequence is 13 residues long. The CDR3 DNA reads TGTGCCAGCAGCAAATGGGGGGGCACCGGGACACCTTTT. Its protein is CASSKWGGTGTPF.

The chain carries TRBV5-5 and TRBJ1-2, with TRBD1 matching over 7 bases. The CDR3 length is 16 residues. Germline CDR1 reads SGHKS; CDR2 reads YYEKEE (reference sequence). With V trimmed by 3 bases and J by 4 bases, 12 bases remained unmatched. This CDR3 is CASSSGGQGGLYGYTF. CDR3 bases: TGTGCCAGCAGCTCTGGTGGGCAGGGGGGCCTCTATGGCTACACCTTC.

CDR3 in DNA: TGTGCCAGTAGAGCGGGACTAGTTTTTAAGTCGTGGGAGCTGTTTTTT. Protein sequence: CASRAGLVFKSWELFF. The chain combines TRBV19 with TRBJ2-2, with TRBD2 matching over 8 bases. V gave up 6 bases and J gave up 9 bases; unmatched junction bases: 15. CDR1 LNHDA and CDR2 SQIVND come from the germline V gene (reference sequence). CDR3 length: 16 amino acids. The full variable domain, rest sourced from reference TRBV19 and TRBJ2-2, is DGGITQSPKYLFRKEGQNVTLSCEQNLNHDAMYWYRQDPGQGLRLIYYSQIVNDFQKGDIAEGYSVSREKKESFPLTVTSAQKNPTAFYLCASRAGLVFKSWELFFGEGSRLTVL.

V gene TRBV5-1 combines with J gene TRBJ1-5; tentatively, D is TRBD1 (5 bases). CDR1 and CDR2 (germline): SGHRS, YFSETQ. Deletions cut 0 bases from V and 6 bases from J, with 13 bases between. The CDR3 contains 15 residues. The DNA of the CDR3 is TGCGCCAGCAGCTTGGACCAGGGAATGGGTCAGCCCCAGCATTTT. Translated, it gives CASSLDQGMGQPQHF.

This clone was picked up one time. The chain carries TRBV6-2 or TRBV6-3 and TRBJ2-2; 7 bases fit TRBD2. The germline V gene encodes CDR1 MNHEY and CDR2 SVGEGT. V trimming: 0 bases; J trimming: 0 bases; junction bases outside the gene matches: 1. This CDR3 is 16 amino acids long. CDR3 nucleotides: TGTGCCAGCAGTTACTCGGGGGGGACGAACACCGGGGAGCTGTTTTTT. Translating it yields CASSYSGGTNTGELFF.

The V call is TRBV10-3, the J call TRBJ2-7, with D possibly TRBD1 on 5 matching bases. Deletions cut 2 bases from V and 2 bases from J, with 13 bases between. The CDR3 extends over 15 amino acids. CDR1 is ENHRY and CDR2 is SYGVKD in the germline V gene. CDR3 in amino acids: CAISEPDLGAYEQYF. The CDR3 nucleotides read TGTGCCATCAGTGAGCCCGATCTAGGGGCCTACGAGCAGTACTTC.

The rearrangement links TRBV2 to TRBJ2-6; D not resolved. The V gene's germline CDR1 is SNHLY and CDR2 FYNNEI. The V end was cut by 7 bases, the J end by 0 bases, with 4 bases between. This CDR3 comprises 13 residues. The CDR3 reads CASTLSGANVLTF. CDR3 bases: TGTGCCAGCACTCTCTCTGGGGCCAACGTCCTGACTTTC.